A single sample gave rise to the 22 T cell receptor beta chains below, sequenced in a study of blood T cell repertoires in COVID-19. Profiling relied on immunoSEQ multiplex PCR, and the TCRdb table lists in-frame clones only, not all of them. The table includes some 64,000 clones, approximately 79% detected once. The sequenced material came from peripheral blood. All receptors derive from an elderly woman with active or convalescent COVID-19.

The gene calls are TRBV6-5 and TRBJ1-2; D is uncertain. Trimming removed 6 bases at V and 3 bases at J, with 14 bases between. The CDR3 is 14 residues long. Germline V lookup: CDR1 MNHEY, CDR2 SVGAGI. The CDR3 here is CASSPVQYYYGYTF. DNA of the CDR3: TGTGCCAGCAGCCCCGTACAGTATTACTATGGCTACACCTTC.

The chain is built from TRBV19 and TRBJ2-7; D is perhaps TRBD1 (6 bases). The CDR3 totals 13 residues. The ends were cut back, 4 bases at V and 3 bases at J, with 10 bases in the middle. CDR1 and CDR2 (germline): LNHDA, SQIVND (reference sequence). The CDR3, as DNA: TGTGCCAGTAGTAACACAGGGTTCTACGAGCAGTACTTC. Translating gives CASSNTGFYEQYF.

This rearrangement joins TRBV2 to TRBJ1-6; D is undetermined. Germline lookup yields CDR1 SNHLY and CDR2 FYNNEI. Trimming took 4 bases from V and 7 from J, leaving 2 bases between them. The CDR3 spans 11 residues. In DNA form, the CDR3 reads TGTGCCAGCAGTGCAAATTCACCCCTCCACTTT. This sequence encodes CASSANSPLHF.

In the case of this clone: One base away lies a much larger clone, so this may be a sequencing read error. The chain is built from TRBV12-3 or TRBV12-4 and TRBJ1-1, with TRBD1 as a possible D gene (5 bases). The CDR3 spans 11 residues. V lost 8 bases to trimming and J lost 6 bases, with 10 bases between them. CDR3 nucleotide sequence: TGTGCCAGCGCCAGGGAGGCTGAAGCTTTCTTT. Translated, it gives CASAREAEAFF.

This clone was picked up one time. The rearrangement uses TRBV7-9 and TRBJ1-1; no firm D call. The V and J ends lost 5 bases and 8 bases respectively, with 9 bases between them. This CDR3 comprises 11 residues. Germline assignment: CDR1 SEHNR and CDR2 FQNEAQ (reference sequence). The DNA of the CDR3 is TGTGCCAGCAGCATCAACAGAGAAGCTTTCTTT. Encoded protein: CASSINREAFF. The whole variable domain, remainder taken from reference TRBV7-9 and TRBJ1-1, is DTGVSQNPRHKITKRGQNVTFRCDPISEHNRLYWYRQTLGQGPEFLTYFQNEAQLEKSRLLSDRFSAERPKGSFSTLEIQRTEQGDSAMYLCASSINREAFFGQGTRLTVV.

The chain joins TRBV30 to TRBJ2-7; 10 bases fit TRBD2. Germline CDR1 reads GTSNPN; CDR2 reads SVGIG (reference sequence). With 0 bases clipped from V and 4 bases from J, the junction kept 15 bases outside the gene matches. The CDR3 loop spans 18 amino acids. The CDR3 nucleotides are TGTGCCTGGAGTGTAAAGGTCGGACGAACTAGCGGGAATTACGAGCAGTACTTC. It encodes CAWSVKVGRTSGNYEQYF.

The chain joins TRBV4-1 to TRBJ1-2; D is unclear. V was trimmed by 0 bases and J by 1 base, leaving 9 bases between them. The germline CDR1 and CDR2 sequences are MGHRA and YSYEKL. CDR3 length: 15 amino acids. The DNA of the CDR3 is TGCGCCAGCAGCCAAGATTCTTCGCGTAACTATGGCTACACCTTC. It specifies CASSQDSSRNYGYTF.

This clone was detected many times. This chain connects TRBV6-1 to TRBJ2-3, with 8 bases matching TRBD2. The trim removed 0 bases at V and 2 bases at J, leaving 1 base unmatched. CDR3 length equals 15 residues. Germline V gene lookup returns CDR1 MNHNS and CDR2 SASEGT. The CDR3 DNA reads as TGTGCCAGCAGTGAAGCGACTAGCGTCACAGATACGCAGTATTTT. Translation: CASSEATSVTDTQYF.

This rearrangement joins TRBV5-1 to TRBJ1-2; 8 bases align to TRBD1. In germline, CDR1 is SGHRS, CDR2 YFSETQ. V was pared by 4 bases and J by 2 bases, with 4 bases of the junction left unmatched. This CDR3 is built from 14 residues. CDR3 bases: TGCGCCAGCAGCCGGGGACAGGACAACTATGGCTACACCTTC. It encodes CASSRGQDNYGYTF.

This chain links TRBV7-2 with TRBJ1-6, with a weak D call TRBD1 (5 bases). Trimming shortened V by 8 bases and J by 7 bases, and 21 bases separated the two germline ends. Germline V CDR1 and CDR2: SGHTA, FQGNSA. CDR3 length: 16 amino acids. CDR3 region: CASRGWPGGSNSPLHF. CDR3 sequence (DNA): TGTGCCAGCCGGGGGTGGCCAGGCGGCTCAAATTCACCCCTCCACTTT.

The genes are TRBV7-2 and TRBJ2-1; D is possibly TRBD2 (5 bases). CDR1 and CDR2 from the germline V gene are SGHTA and FQGNSA. This CDR3 has 14 residues. The germline V and J ends were trimmed by 5 bases and 7 bases, with 15 bases remaining between them. The CDR3 nucleotides are TGTGCCAGCAGCCCCCCTACTAGACCGAATGAGCAGTTCTTC. Encoded protein: CASSPPTRPNEQFF.

Of note for this clone: Its ends do not fully match the called genes, so a read error is possible. The chain joins TRBV12-5 to TRBJ2-5, with D maybe TRBD2 (6 bases). This CDR3 spans 13 amino acids. CDR1 and CDR2 from the germline V gene are LGHNT and FRNRAP. The CDR3 protein is CASALASEETQYF. The CDR3 DNA is TGTGCTAGTGCTTTGGCTAGCGAAGAGACCCAGTACTTC.

This clone was detected only once. This chain joins TRBV10-3 and TRBJ1-1, with D possibly TRBD1 on 6 matching bases. The CDR3 totals 14 residues. Looked up from germline, CDR1 is ENHRY and CDR2 is SYGVKD. V gave up 4 bases and J gave up 5 bases, with 14 bases separating them. The CDR3 reads CAISGSGVRTEAFF. CDR3 bases: TGTGCCATCAGTGGCTCAGGGGTGAGGACTGAAGCTTTCTTT.

The chain links TRBV5-1 to TRBJ2-3, with TRBD1 identical over 9 bases. The germline V gene encodes CDR1 SGHRS and CDR2 YFSETQ. CDR3 size: 15 residues. Unmatched junction bases numbered 11, after V lost 6 bases and J lost 6 bases. The CDR3 nucleotides are TGCGCCAGCATGTCGGGACAGGGTCTCGTGGATACGCAGTATTTT. Protein: CASMSGQGLVDTQYF.

The chain has TRBV5-1 and TRBJ2-1, with a tentative D call TRBD2 (5 bases). Trimming took off 3 bases at V and 0 bases at J, with 10 bases between the two ends. Germline V gene sequence: CDR1 SGHRS, CDR2 YFSETQ. The CDR3 consists of 15 residues. CDR3 loop: CASSSPGSSYNEQFF. The CDR3 coding sequence is TGCGCCAGCAGCTCCCCGGGGAGCTCCTACAATGAGCAGTTCTTC.

This rearrangement joins TRBV15 to TRBJ1-1, with 8 bases identical to TRBD1. The CDR3 consists of 15 residues. Germline assignment: CDR1 LNHNV and CDR2 YYDKDF (reference sequence). The V and J ends lost 4 bases and 7 bases, in that order; junction bases with no gene match: 11. The CDR3 nucleotides read TGTGCCACCAGCAACTCGGGACAGGCCTGGGATGAAGCTTTCTTT. Translated, it gives CATSNSGQAWDEAFF.

V usage is TRBV21-1 and J usage is TRBJ2-7; TRBD2 is the table's D call and was not checked against the DNA. TRBV21-1 is reported as a pseudogene. CDR3 length equals 12 residues. Here the CDR3 DNA reads TGTGCCAGCAGCCAGAGGGCAGCCGAGCAGTACTTC. Protein product: CASSQRAAEQYF.

The rearrangement uses TRBV5-6 and TRBJ2-7; the match to TRBD2 covers 8 bases. This CDR3 has 14 amino acids. CDR1 and CDR2 (germline): SGHDT, YYEEEE. V gave up 7 bases and J gave up 6 bases; unmatched junction bases: 12. CDR3 sequence: CASHLGGGGREQYF. The CDR3 DNA sequence: TGTGCCAGCCATCTCGGGGGGGGCGGGCGCGAGCAGTACTTC. The entire variable domain, with the rest obtained from reference TRBV5-6 and TRBJ2-7, is as follows: DAGVTQSPTHLIKTRGQQVTLRCSPKSGHDTVSWYQQALGQGPQFIFQYYEEEERQRGNFPDRFSGHQFPNYSSELNVNALLLGDSALYLCASHLGGGGREQYFGPGTRLTVT.

This clone appeared a single time. The CDR3 loop is CASSLVGGGSATLEAFF. The DNA for the CDR3 is TGTGCCAGCAGCTTGGTGGGCGGGGGATCGGCGACACTTGAAGCTTTCTTT. The chain recombines TRBV5-5 with TRBJ1-1; tentatively, D is TRBD1 (5 bases). Germline V gene data show CDR1 as SGHKS and CDR2 as YYEKEE (reference sequence). This CDR3 is built from 17 residues. With 0 bases removed from V and 7 bases from J, the gap between germline ends came to 22 bases.

This chain connects TRBV6-4 to TRBJ1-2, with a weak D call TRBD1 (6 bases). V lost 6 bases and J lost 4, with 15 bases in between. Germline lookup yields CDR1 MRHNA and CDR2 SNTAGT. This CDR3 has 14 residues. The CDR3: CASRPSGQFYGYTF. CDR3 coding DNA: TGTGCCAGCAGACCCTCGGGACAATTCTATGGCTACACCTTC.

Here the CDR3 DNA reads TGTGCCAGCAGCCCGAGCGGGGGGGCCCAAGAGACCCAGTACTTC. Translating gives CASSPSGGAQETQYF. V usage is TRBV5-4 and J usage is TRBJ2-5, with TRBD2 matching 10 bases. This CDR3 spans 15 amino acids. The ends lost 4 bases at V and 1 base at J; junction bases unmatched: 4. Germline V gene lookup returns CDR1 SGHNT and CDR2 YYREEE (reference sequence).

The chain combines TRBV19 with TRBJ1-1; possible D gene TRBD1, 5 bases. V was clipped by 8 bases and J by 7 bases, with 14 bases between them. Looked up from germline, CDR1 is LNHDA and CDR2 is SQIVND (reference sequence). This CDR3 is 12 amino acids long. The CDR3 reads CASPSYGGEAFF. The CDR3 region has the DNA TGTGCCAGTCCATCCTACGGGGGTGAAGCTTTCTTT.